Sequencing of this T cell receptor beta chain was carried out in a study of T-cell reconstitution after alpha-beta-depleted transplantation in children listed by TCRdb under 2016. Background for the entire study: Using TCR repertoire profiling, the study followed T-cell immune reconstitution in a quantitative way in children after TCRalphabeta/CD19-depleted allogeneic hematopoietic cell transplantation.

The germline ends are 8 bases apart after V is trimmed by 11 bases and J by 9 bases. Including cysteine and phenylalanine, the CDR3 has 9 amino acids. Solely the CDR3 DNA is kept, with 27 bases framed from the first base. Sequences MNHEY (CDR1) and SVGAGI (CDR2) are obtained from the germline V gene. As for this clonotype: There is no known antigen for this receptor. No base-level quality is on record; no much larger clone is a single base apart.

Libraries came from PCR. The listed sequencing device is Illumina HiSeq 2500. To normalize quantification of the TCRbeta repertoire, the TCR libraries were built with molecular barcoding that relied on unique molecular identifiers. The public reads were run again by TCRdb, first through fastp at Q25 and then through MiXCR, and only productive beta chains were kept. Entries are consolidated by CDR3 protein sequence, retaining the most common genes and DNA. This sample comprises some 520,000 distinct CDR3 sequences, about 31% of them detected only once. The leading ten clones occupy 2% to 3% of the sample.

The sample here was PBMCs from the stem cell graft donor, taken from the stem cell graft. The chain couples TRBV6-5 to TRBJ1-5; the D gene cannot be resolved reliably. The receptor's source is a human donor who donated a stem cell graft to a child with aplastic anemia. The bases read TGTGCCGCACATAGGCCCCAGCATTTT. It translates as CAAHRPQHF.